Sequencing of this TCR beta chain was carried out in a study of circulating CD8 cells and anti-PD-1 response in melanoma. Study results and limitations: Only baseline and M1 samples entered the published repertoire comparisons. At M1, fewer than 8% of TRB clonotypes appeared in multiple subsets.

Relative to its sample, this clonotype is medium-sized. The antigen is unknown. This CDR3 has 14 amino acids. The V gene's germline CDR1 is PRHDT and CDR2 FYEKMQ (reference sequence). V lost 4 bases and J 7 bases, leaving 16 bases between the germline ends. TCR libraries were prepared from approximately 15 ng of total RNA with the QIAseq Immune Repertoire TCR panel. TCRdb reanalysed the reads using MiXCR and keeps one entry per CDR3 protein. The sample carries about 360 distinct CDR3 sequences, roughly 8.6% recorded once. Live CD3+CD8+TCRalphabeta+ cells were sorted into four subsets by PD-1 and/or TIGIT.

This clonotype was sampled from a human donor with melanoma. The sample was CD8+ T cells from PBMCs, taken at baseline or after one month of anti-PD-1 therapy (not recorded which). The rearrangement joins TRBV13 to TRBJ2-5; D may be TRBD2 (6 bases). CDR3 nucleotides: TGTGCCAGCAGCTCCCAACCTAGCGACGCGACCCAGTACTTC. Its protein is CASSSQPSDATQYF.